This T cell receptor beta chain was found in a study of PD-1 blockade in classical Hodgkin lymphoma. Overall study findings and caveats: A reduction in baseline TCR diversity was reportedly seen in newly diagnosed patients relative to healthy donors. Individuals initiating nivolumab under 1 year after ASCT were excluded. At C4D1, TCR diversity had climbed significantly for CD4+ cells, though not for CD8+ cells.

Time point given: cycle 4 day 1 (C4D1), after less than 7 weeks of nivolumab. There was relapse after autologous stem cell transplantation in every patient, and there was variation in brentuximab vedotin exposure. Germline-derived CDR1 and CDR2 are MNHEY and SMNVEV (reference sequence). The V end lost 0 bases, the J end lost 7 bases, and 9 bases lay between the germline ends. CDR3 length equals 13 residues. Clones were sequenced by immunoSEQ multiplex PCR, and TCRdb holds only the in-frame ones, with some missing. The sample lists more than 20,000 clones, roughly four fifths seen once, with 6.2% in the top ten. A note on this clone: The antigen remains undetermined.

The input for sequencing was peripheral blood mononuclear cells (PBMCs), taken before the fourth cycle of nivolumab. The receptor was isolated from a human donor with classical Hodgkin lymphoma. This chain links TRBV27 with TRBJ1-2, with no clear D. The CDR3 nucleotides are TGTGCCAGCAGTTTATCAGGGTCGGGTGGCTACACCTTC. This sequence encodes CASSLSGSGGYTF.